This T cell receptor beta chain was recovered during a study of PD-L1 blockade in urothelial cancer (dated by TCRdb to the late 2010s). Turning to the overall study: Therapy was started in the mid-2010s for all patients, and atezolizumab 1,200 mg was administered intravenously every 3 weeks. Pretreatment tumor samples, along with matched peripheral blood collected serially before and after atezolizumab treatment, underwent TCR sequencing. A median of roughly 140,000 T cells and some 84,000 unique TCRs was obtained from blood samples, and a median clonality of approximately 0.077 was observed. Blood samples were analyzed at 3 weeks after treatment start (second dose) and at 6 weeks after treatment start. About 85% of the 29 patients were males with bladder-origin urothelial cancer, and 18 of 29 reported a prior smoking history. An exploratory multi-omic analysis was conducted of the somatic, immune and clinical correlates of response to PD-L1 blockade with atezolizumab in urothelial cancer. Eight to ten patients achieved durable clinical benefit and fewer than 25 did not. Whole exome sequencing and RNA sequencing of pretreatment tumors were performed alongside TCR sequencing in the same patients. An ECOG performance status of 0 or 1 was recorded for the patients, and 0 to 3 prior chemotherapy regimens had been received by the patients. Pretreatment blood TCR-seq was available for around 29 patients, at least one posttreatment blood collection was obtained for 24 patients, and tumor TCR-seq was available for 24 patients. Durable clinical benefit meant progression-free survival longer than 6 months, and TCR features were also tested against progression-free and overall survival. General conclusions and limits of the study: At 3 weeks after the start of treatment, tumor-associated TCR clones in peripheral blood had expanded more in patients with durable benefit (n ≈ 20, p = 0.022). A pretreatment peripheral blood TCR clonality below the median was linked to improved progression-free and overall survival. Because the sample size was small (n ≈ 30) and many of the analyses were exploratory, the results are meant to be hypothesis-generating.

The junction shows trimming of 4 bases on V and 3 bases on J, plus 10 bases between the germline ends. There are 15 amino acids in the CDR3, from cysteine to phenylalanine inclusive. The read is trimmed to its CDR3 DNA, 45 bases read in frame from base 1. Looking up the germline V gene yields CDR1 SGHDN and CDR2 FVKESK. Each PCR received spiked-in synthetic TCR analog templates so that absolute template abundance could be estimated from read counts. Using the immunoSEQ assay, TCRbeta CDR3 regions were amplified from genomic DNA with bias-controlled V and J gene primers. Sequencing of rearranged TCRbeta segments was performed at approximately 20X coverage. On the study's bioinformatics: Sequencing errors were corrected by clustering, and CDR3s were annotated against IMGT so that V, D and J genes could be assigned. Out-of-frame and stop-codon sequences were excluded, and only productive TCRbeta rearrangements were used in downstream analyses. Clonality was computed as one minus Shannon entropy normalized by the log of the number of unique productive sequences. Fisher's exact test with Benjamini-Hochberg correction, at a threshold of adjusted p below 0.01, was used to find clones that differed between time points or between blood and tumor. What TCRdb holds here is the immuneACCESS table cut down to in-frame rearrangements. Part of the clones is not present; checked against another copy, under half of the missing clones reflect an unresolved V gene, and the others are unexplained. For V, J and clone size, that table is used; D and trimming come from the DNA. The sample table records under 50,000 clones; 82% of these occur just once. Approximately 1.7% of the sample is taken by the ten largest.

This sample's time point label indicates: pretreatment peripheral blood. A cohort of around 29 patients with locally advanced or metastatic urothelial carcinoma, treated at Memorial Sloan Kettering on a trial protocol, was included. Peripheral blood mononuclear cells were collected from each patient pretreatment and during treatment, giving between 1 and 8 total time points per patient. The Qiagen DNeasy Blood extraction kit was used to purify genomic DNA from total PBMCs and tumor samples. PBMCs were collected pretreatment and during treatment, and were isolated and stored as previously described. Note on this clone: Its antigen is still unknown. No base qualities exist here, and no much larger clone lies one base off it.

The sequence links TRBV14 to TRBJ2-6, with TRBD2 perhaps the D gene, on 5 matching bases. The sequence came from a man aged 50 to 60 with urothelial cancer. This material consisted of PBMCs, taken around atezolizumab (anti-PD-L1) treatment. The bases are TGTGCCAGCAGCCCCCGGGCGGGTGGGGCCAACGTCCTGACTTTC. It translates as CASSPRAGGANVLTF.